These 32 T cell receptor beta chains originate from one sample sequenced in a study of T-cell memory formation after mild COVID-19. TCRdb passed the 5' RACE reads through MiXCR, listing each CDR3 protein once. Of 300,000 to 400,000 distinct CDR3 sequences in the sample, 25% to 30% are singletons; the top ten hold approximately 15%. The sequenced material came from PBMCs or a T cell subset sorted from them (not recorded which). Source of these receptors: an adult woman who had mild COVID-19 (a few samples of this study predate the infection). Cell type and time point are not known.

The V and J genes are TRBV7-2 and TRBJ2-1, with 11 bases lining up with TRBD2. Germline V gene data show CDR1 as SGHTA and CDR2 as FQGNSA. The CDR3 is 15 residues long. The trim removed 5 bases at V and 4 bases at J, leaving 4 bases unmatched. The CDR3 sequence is CASSRPSGGYNEQFF. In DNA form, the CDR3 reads TGTGCCAGCAGCCGTCCTAGCGGGGGGTACAATGAGCAGTTCTTC.

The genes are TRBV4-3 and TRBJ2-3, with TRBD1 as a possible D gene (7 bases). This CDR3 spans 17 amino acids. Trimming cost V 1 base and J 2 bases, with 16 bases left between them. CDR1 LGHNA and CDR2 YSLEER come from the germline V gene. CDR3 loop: CASSQVPGRGDTDTQYF. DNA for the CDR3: TGCGCCAGCAGCCAAGTGCCCGGCAGGGGGGACACAGATACGCAGTATTTT.

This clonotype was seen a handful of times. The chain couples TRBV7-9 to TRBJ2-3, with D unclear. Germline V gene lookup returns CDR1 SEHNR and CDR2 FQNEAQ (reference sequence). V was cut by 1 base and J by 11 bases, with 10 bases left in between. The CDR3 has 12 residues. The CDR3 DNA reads TGTGCCAGCAGCTTAGAGTGGGTCGGGCAGTATTTT. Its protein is CASSLEWVGQYF.

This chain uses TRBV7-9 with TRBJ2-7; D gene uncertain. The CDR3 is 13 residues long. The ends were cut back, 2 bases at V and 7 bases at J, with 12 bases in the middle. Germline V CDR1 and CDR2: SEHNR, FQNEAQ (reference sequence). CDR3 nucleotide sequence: TGTGCCAGCAGCTTAAAGTCCGCTCTAGAGCAGTACTTC. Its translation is CASSLKSALEQYF.

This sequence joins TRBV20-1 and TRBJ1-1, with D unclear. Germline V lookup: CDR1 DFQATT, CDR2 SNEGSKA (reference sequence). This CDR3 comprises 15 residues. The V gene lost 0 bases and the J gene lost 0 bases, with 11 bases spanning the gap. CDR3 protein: CSARDRAKLNTEAFF. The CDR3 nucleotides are TGCAGTGCTAGAGATAGGGCCAAGTTGAACACTGAAGCTTTCTTT.

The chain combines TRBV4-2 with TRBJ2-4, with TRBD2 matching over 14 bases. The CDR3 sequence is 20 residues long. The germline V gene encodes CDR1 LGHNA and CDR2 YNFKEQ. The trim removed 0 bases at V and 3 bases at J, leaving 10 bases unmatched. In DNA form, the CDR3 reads TGTGCCAGCAGCCAAGATCAGACTAGCGGGAGGGCCGTAGGCAAAAACATTCAGTACTTC. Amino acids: CASSQDQTSGRAVGKNIQYF.

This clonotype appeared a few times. The CDR3 coding sequence is TGTGCCAGCAGCCAAGATTTCGCGAAGGAGACCCAGTACTTC. Translating it yields CASSQDFAKETQYF. The chain recombines TRBV4-2 with TRBJ2-5; the D is unclear. CDR1 is LGHNA and CDR2 is YNFKEQ in the germline V gene. V lost 0 bases to trimming and J lost 5 bases, with 10 bases between them. The CDR3 is 14 residues long.

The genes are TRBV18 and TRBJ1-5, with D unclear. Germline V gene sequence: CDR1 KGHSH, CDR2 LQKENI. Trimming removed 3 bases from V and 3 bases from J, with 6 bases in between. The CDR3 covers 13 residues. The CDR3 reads CASSPNDNQPQHF. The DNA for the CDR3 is TGTGCCAGCTCACCGAACGACAATCAGCCCCAGCATTTT.

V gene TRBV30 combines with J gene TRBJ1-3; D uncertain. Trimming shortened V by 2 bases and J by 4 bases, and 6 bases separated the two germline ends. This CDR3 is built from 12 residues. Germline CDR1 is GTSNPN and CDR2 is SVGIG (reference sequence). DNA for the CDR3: TGTGCCTGGAGTTTAACCGGAAACACCATATATTTT. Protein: CAWSLTGNTIYF.

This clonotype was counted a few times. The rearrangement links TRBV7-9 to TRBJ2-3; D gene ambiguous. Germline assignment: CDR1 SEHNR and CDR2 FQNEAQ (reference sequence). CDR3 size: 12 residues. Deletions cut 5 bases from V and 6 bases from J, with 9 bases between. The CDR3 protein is CASSPEWDTQYF. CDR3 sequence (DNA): TGTGCCAGCAGCCCCGAGTGGGATACGCAGTATTTT.

This chain's CDR3 is CASSQVISQGLAGQETQYF. The DNA of the CDR3 is TGCGCCAGCAGCCAAGTGATATCCCAAGGCCTAGCGGGGCAAGAGACCCAGTACTTC. J is TRBJ2-5 and V is TRBV4-1, with 9 bases aligning to TRBD2. Germline V lookup: CDR1 MGHRA, CDR2 YSYEKL. The trim removed 1 base at V and 2 bases at J, leaving 14 bases unmatched. CDR3 length: 19 amino acids.

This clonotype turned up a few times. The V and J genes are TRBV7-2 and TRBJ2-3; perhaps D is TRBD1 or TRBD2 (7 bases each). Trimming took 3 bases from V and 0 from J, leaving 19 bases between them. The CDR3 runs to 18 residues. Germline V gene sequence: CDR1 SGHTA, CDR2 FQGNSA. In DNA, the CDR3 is TGTGCCAGCAGCTTCCAGGGGGGGAGCGGGACCAGCACAGATACGCAGTATTTT. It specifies CASSFQGGSGTSTDTQYF.

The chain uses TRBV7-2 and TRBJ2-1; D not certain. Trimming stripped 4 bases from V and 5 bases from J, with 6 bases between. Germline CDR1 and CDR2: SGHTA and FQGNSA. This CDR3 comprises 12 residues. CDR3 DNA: TGTGCCAGCAGCTCCCCAAACAATGAGCAGTTCTTC. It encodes CASSSPNNEQFF.

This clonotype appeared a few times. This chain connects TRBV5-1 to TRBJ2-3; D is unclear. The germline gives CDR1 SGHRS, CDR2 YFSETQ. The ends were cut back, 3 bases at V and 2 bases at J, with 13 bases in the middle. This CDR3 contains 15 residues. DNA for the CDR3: TGCGCCAGCAGCTGGAGAGCAGACCCCACAGATACGCAGTATTTT. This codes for CASSWRADPTDTQYF.

CDR3: CASSLQTGPGPTDTQYF. CDR3 in DNA: TGTGCCAGCAGTTTACAGACGGGCCCGGGCCCCACAGATACGCAGTATTTT. The genes are TRBV12-3 or TRBV12-4 and TRBJ2-3; D is unresolved. This CDR3 is built from 17 residues. The V and J ends lost 2 bases and 2 bases respectively, with 17 bases between them.

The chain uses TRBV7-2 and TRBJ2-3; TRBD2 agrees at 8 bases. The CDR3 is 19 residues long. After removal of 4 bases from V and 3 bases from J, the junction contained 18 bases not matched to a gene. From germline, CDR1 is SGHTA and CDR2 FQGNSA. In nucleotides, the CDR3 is TGTGCCAGCAGCTCACCCCGGGGGGGGTCTCTACGTTCAACAGATACGCAGTATTTT. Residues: CASSSPRGGSLRSTDTQYF.

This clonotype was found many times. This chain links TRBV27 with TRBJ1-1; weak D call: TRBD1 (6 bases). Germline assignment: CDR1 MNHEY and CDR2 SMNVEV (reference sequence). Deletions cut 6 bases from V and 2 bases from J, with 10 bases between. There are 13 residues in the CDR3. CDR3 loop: CASRLRGNTEAFF. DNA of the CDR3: TGTGCCAGCAGACTCAGGGGTAACACTGAAGCTTTCTTT.

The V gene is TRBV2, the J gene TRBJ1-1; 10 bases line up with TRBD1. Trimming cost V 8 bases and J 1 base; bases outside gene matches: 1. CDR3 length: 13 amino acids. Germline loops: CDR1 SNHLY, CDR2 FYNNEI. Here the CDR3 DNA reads TGTGCCAGCGACAGGGGGCCGAACACTGAAGCTTTCTTT. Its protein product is CASDRGPNTEAFF.

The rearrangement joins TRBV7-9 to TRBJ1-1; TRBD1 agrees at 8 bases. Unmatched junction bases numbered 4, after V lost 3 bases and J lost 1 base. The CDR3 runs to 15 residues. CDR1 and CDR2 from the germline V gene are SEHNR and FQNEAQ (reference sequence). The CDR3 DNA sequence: TGTGCCAGCAGCTTTGACAGGGGAAGGAACACTGAAGCTTTCTTT. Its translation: CASSFDRGRNTEAFF.

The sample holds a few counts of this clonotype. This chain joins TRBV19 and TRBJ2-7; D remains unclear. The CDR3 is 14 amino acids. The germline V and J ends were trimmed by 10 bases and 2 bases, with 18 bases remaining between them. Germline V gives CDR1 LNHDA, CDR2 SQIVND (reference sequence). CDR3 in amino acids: CATKGRRPTYEQYF. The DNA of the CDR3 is TGTGCCACTAAAGGTCGGCGGCCCACCTACGAGCAGTACTTC. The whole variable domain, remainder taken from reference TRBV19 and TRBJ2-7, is DGGITQSPKYLFRKEGQNVTLSCEQNLNHDAMYWYRQDPGQGLRLIYYSQIVNDFQKGDIAEGYSVSREKKESFPLTVTSAQKNPTAFYLCATKGRRPTYEQYFGPGTRLTVT.

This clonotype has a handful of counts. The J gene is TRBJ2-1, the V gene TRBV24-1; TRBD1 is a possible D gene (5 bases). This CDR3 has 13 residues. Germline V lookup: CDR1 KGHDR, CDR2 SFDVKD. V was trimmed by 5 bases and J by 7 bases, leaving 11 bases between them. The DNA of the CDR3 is TGTGCCACCAGTGGATGGGGCGTGAATGAGCAGTTCTTC. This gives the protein CATSGWGVNEQFF.

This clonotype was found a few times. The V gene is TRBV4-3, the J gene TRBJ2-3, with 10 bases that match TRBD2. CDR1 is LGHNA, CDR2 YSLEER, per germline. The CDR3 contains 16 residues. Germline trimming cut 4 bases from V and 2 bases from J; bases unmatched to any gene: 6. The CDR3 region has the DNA TGCGCCAGCAGCCTACAAAGCGGGAGGGTCACAGATACGCAGTATTTT. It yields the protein CASSLQSGRVTDTQYF.

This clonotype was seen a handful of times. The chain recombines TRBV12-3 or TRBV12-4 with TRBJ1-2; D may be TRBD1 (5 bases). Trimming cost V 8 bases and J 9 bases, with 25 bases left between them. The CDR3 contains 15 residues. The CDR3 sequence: CASSPLGGAFGRYTF. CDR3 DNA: TGTGCCAGCTCCCCGCTAGGAGGGGCGTTCGGGCGCTACACCTTC.

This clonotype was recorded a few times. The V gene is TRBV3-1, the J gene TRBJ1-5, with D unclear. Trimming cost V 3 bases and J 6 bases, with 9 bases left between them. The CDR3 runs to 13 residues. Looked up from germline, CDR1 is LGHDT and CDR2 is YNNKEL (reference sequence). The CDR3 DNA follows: TGTGCCAGCAGCCAGGAAGTGGGTCAGCCCCAGCATTTT. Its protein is CASSQEVGQPQHF.

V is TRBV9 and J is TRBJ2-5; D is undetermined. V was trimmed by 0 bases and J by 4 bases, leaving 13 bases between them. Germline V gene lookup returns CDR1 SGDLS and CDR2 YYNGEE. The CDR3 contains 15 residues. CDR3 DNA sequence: TGTGCCAGCAGCGTAGTGACGTCCTGGGGAGAGACCCAGTACTTC. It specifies CASSVVTSWGETQYF.

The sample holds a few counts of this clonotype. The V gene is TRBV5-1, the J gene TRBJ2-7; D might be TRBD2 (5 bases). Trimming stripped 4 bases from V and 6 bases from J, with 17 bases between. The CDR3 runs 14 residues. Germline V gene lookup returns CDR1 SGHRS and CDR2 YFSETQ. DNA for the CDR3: TGCGCCAGCAGCCCAGGACTGGCTTTTGGCGAGCAGTACTTC. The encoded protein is CASSPGLAFGEQYF.

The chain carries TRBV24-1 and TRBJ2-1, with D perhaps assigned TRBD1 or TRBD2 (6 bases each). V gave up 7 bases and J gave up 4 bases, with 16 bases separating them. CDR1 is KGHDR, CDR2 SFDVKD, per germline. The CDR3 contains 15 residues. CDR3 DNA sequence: TGTGCCACCAGCCCTAGCGAGGGGGGTTACAATGAGCAGTTCTTC. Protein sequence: CATSPSEGGYNEQFF.

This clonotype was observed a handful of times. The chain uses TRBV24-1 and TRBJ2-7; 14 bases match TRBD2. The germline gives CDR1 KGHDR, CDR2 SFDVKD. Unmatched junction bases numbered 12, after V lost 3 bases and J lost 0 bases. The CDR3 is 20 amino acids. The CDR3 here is CATSDLEGTSGRPDSYEQYF. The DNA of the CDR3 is TGTGCCACCAGTGATCTAGAGGGGACTAGCGGGAGACCAGACTCCTACGAGCAGTACTTC.

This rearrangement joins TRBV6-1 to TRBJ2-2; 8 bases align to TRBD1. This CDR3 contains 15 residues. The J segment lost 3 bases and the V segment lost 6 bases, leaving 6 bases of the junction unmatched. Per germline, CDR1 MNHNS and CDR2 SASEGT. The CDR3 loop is CASSLQGADTGELFF. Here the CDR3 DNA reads TGTGCCAGCAGCCTTCAGGGGGCGGACACCGGGGAGCTGTTTTTT.

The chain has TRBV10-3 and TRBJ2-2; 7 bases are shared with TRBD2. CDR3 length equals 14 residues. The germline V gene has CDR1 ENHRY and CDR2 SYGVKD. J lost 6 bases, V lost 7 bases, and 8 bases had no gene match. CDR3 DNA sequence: TGTGCCATCACCCCAGGACTAGATGCCGGGGAGCTGTTTTTT. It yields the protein CAITPGLDAGELFF.

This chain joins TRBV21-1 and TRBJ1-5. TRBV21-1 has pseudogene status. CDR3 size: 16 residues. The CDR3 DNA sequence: TGTGCCAGCAGAGCAAGCGGGGAGGGAAGCAATCAGCCCCAGCATTTT. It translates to CASRASGEGSNQPQHF.

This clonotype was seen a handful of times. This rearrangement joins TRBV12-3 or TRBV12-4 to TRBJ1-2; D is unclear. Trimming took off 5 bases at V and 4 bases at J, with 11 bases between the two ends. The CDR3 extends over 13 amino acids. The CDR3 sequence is CASSPWISYGYTF. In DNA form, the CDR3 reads TGTGCCAGCAGTCCATGGATCTCCTATGGCTACACCTTC.